Included here is one TCR beta chain sequence, with context. This sample is drawn from a study of blood T cell repertoires in COVID-19. At the level of the study: Donors in the United States, Italy and Spain gave samples during acute or convalescent COVID-19. Nucleic acid was either cDNA or gDNA, and it came from T cells, B-cell-depleted T cells, or PBMCs.

Authors' processing steps: Amplification of reference gene primers was used by the study to estimate nucleated cell counts. The protocol was immunoSEQ multiplex PCR, while the TCRdb copy is restricted to in-frame clones and leaves out a portion. For V, J and clone size, that table is used; D and trimming come from the DNA. The sample includes 80,000 to 90,000 clones, approximately 85% seen only once; the top ten take approximately 3%. Seattle-derived patients entered the study during active infection and were followed longitudinally. CDR1 MDHEN and CDR2 SYDVKM come from the germline V gene. V dropped 3 bases and J dropped 7 bases, with 19 bases sitting between them. This CDR3 is 15 amino acids long.

The chain uses TRBV28 and TRBJ2-7, with TRBD2 as a possible D gene (5 bases). Sequencing was performed on peripheral blood. The TCR was taken from a woman older than 75 with COVID-19, enrolled during active disease. The CDR3 nucleotides are TGTGCCAGCAGTTTTTTAATTGGCGGGTCGGGAGAGCAGTACTTC. Its protein product is CASSFLIGGSGEQYF.